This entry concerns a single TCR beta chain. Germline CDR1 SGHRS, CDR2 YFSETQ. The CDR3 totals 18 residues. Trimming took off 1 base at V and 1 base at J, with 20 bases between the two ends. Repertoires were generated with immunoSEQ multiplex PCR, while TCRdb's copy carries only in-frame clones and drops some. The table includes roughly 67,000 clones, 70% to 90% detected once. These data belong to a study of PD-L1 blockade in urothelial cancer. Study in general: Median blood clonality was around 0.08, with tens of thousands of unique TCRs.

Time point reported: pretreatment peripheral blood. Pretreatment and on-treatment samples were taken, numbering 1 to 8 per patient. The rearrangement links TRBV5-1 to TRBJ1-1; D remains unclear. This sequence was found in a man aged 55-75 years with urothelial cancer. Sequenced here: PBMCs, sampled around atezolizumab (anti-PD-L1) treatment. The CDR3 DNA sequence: TGCGCCAGCAGCTTGCGCCCTGGCCCCCTGGAGGGGAACACTGAAGCTTTCTTT. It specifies CASSLRPGPLEGNTEAFF.